The entry below gives a single TCR beta chain sequence along with its context. Its target is unknown. These data belong to a study of T-cell reconstitution after alpha-beta-depleted transplantation in children. The ends were cut back, 6 bases at V and 0 bases at J, with 14 bases in the middle. The CDR3 has 14 residues. Germline CDR1 SQVTM, CDR2 ANQGSEA. The study's findings and limits: Day-60 TCRbeta diversity that was high in some patients was derived from surviving recipient T cells and thymic progenitors. About two months after transplant, alpha-beta T cells reportedly came from several hundred expanded graft clones. T-cell numbers and diversity one year post-transplant derived largely from freshly generated T cells.

The TCRbeta library incorporated unique molecular identifiers. TCRdb recomputed calls from the PCR reads with MiXCR, one row per CDR3 protein. The repertoire holds about 590,000 distinct CDR3 sequences, over 10% seen once, with about 2.2% in the top ten. This clonotype was obtained from a male patient aged 10 to 17 who had a stem cell transplant for acute myeloid leukemia, so the T cells may come from the graft donor. Specimen: PBMCs, mostly from graft donor cells, collected 360 days after TCRalphabeta/CD19-depleted stem cell transplant. V gene TRBV29-1 combines with J gene TRBJ1-1, with a weak D call TRBD1 (5 bases). Written as DNA, the CDR3 is TGCAGCGTGGGGGGGGGACTTTTGAACACTGAAGCTTTCTTT. Translation gives CSVGGGLLNTEAFF. The full variable domain, with the rest looked up from reference TRBV29-1 and TRBJ1-1, is SAVISQKPSRDICQRGTSLTIQCQVDSQVTMMFWYRQQPGQSLTLIATANQGSEATYESGFVIDKFPISRPNLTFSTLTVSNMSPEDSSIYLCSVGGGLLNTEAFFGQGTRLTVV.